Listed here are 2 T cell receptor beta chains from one sample, sequenced in a study of blood T cell repertoires in COVID-19. Assay used: immunoSEQ multiplex PCR; TCRdb lists only in-frame clones, some missing. The sample consists of just over 95,000 clones, 82% of them appearing once. Material for sequencing was peripheral blood. These receptors all come from a man older than 75 with acute or convalescent COVID-19.

This rearrangement joins TRBV28 to TRBJ1-5; 9 bases line up with TRBD1. V lost 10 bases and J lost 1; bases outside the gene matches: 5. Germline loops: CDR1 MDHEN, CDR2 SYDVKM. The CDR3 contains 14 residues. Here the CDR3 DNA reads TGTGCCATTTGGGGACAGGGAAGCAATCAGCCCCAGCATTTT. Translation gives CAIWGQGSNQPQHF.

This clone appeared a few times. This chain's CDR3 is CASSSGFSTDTQYF. CDR3 sequence (DNA): TGTGCCAGCAGCTCGGGATTTAGCACAGATACGCAGTATTTT. V gene TRBV7-9 combines with J gene TRBJ2-3, with a tentative D call TRBD2 (5 bases). CDR1 and CDR2 (germline): SEHNR, FQNEAQ (reference sequence). V shed 4 bases and J shed 0 bases, with 8 bases lying between them. The CDR3 has 14 amino acids.